The rows below give T cell receptor beta chains drawn from one sample of a study of shared clonotypes between healthy human individuals. Clones were read by immunoSEQ multiplex PCR, and TCRdb kept only the in-frame ones, dropping some. The data hold about half a million clones, with 81% observed a single time. The sample comprised PBMCs. These receptors were taken from a woman aged 40 to 50 in good health. Some clones in this sample may be carry-over from other donors' samples. CDR3s include the opening cysteine and the closing phenylalanine or tryptophan. A D gene is named only where the DNA matches it firmly. Part of the rows lack a size; the others show once, few, many or a class for expanded clones.

TRBV2	TRBJ1-2	-	-	CASSVRERGYTF	TGTGCCAGCAGTGTAAGGGAACGGGGCTACACCTTC
TRBV29-1	TRBJ2-7	-	TRBD2	CSVWTSGRGEQYF	TGCAGCGTATGGACTAGCGGGAGGGGCGAGCAGTACTTC
TRBV11-2	TRBJ2-2	-	-	CASSPSDPAGTGELFF	TGTGCCAGCAGCCCCTCGGACCCGGCGGGCACCGGGGAGCTGTTTTTT
TRBV2	TRBJ1-2	-	TRBD1	CASSAEHRDSYGYTF	TGTGCCAGCAGTGCAGAGCATCGGGACAGCTATGGCTACACCTTC
TRBV4-3	TRBJ2-2	-	TRBD2	CASSQAAGGPAGELFF	TGCGCCAGCAGCCAAGCAGCGGGAGGGCCCGCCGGGGAGCTGTTTTTT
TRBV7-9	TRBJ2-7	-	-	CASSLWPPEPYEQYF	TGTGCCAGCAGCTTATGGCCTCCGGAACCCTACGAGCAGTACTTC
TRBV27	TRBJ2-7	-	TRBD1	CASRGQGSYEQYF	TGTGCCAGTAGAGGACAGGGTTCCTACGAGCAGTACTTC
TRBV28	TRBJ1-5	-	-	CASSFSSDGNQPQHF	TGTGCCAGCAGTTTTAGTTCGGACGGCAATCAGCCCCAGCATTTT
TRBV15	TRBJ1-5	few	-	CATSRDPDLVLNQPQHF	TGTGCCACCAGCAGAGATCCTGATTTGGTGCTCAATCAGCCCCAGCATTTT
TRBV11-2	TRBJ1-3	-	-	CASSLDRGLTGNTIYF	TGTGCCAGCAGCTTAGACCGCGGCTTGACTGGAAACACCATATATTTT
TRBV19	TRBJ2-3	once	-	CASTKGRSTDTQYF	TGTGCCAGTACGAAAGGGAGAAGCACAGATACGCAGTATTTT
TRBV6-5	TRBJ1-2	-	-	CASRPPGRYGYTF	TGTGCCAGCAGACCTCCGGGTCGTTATGGCTACACCTTC
TRBV4-2	TRBJ2-1	-	TRBD1	CASSQGDRRAGYNEQFF	TGTGCCAGCAGCCAAGGGGACAGGAGGGCCGGTTACAATGAGCAGTTCTTC
TRBV5-6	TRBJ1-4	-	-	CASSHQPPRGEKLFF	TGTGCCAGCAGCCATCAGCCTCCTAGGGGGGAAAAACTGTTTTTT
TRBV28	TRBJ2-2	-	TRBD1	CASSQGDLNTGELFF	TGTGCCAGCAGTCAGGGGGATTTGAACACCGGGGAGCTGTTTTTT
TRBV2	TRBJ1-4	-	TRBD1	CASSPDRGDEKLFF	TGTGCCAGCAGCCCGGACAGGGGTGATGAAAAACTGTTTTTT
TRBV18	TRBJ2-5	-	TRBD2	CASSSLAGVETQYF	TGTGCCAGCTCGTCACTAGCGGGAGTAGAGACCCAGTACTTC
TRBV13	TRBJ2-7	-	-	CASSFFVPTGAEVGQYF	TGTGCCAGCAGCTTCTTCGTCCCGACAGGTGCCGAGGTGGGGCAGTACTTC
TRBV29-1	TRBJ2-7	-	-	CSVIPGQRAYEQYF	TGCAGCGTTATCCCGGGGCAGCGAGCCTACGAGCAGTACTTC
TRBV5-1	TRBJ2-5	once	TRBD2	CASTPGGGSETQYF	TGCGCCAGCACCCCCGGCGGGGGTAGCGAGACCCAGTACTTC
TRBV28	TRBJ2-7	many	-	CATLSRPRYEQYF	TGTGCCACCCTCTCCCGACCGCGGTACGAGCAGTACTTC
TRBV9	TRBJ1-4	-	-	CASSQPGGTEKLFF	TGTGCCAGCAGCCAACCAGGAGGTACTGAAAAACTGTTTTTT
TRBV28	TRBJ2-3	-	-	CASSKGWADTQYF	TGTGCCAGCAGCAAGGGGTGGGCAGATACGCAGTATTTT
TRBV6-4	TRBJ2-3	-	-	CASTPGGAPTDTQYF	TGTGCCAGCACCCCCGGTGGGGCCCCCACAGATACGCAGTATTTT
TRBV10-3	TRBJ1-2	-	-	CANGQTPNYGYTF	TGTGCCAATGGACAAACACCTAACTATGGCTACACCTTC
TRBV5-1	TRBJ1-2	-	-	CASSLADPGLGGYTF	TGCGCCAGCAGCTTGGCCGATCCGGGACTCGGCGGCTACACCTTC
TRBV9	TRBJ1-1	-	-	CASSPDGGFAGNTEAFF	TGTGCCAGCAGTCCAGACGGAGGCTTTGCTGGGAACACTGAAGCTTTCTTT
TRBV10-3	TRBJ1-1	-	-	CAISGGRGFTEAFF	TGTGCCATCAGTGGAGGCAGGGGATTCACTGAAGCTTTCTTT
TRBV4-3	TRBJ2-7	-	-	CASSQDRECFNEQYF	TGCGCCAGCAGCCAAGATCGGGAGTGTTTTAACGAGCAGTACTTC
TRBV28	TRBJ1-2	once	TRBD1	CASSRHIGTASYTF	TGTGCCAGCAGCAGGCATATCGGGACAGCAAGCTACACCTTC
TRBV28	TRBJ2-3	-	-	CASTGGILTDTQYF	TGTGCCAGCACTGGCGGGATTCTCACAGATACGCAGTATTTT